A selection of T cell receptor beta chains follows, all from one sample in a study of cytomegalovirus exposure and HLA in healthy donors. Here immunoSEQ multiplex PCR was the method, and the copy in TCRdb shows in-frame clones only, minus some. The sample lists under 300,000 clones, roughly 86% occurring once. The source material was PBMCs. All receptors come from a woman aged 40 to 50 in good health and CMV-seropositive. Each CDR3 is given with its conserved first and last residue. The D gene is left open where the match is weak. Size is omitted from some rows. Given values are once, few, many or a class for expanded clones.

V	J	size	D	DNA	CDR3
TRBV5-1	TRBJ2-7	-	TRBD1	TGCGCCAGCAGATATGACAGGGGGCTCTCCTACGAGCAGTACTTC	CASRYDRGLSYEQYF
TRBV11-1	TRBJ1-6	-	-	TGTGCCAGCAGCTTACTAAGTGATAATTCACCCCTCCACTTT	CASSLLSDNSPLHF
TRBV7-6	TRBJ1-2	few	TRBD1	TGTGCCAGCAGCGGAGGACAGGGCAGCTATGGCTACACCTTC	CASSGGQGSYGYTF
TRBV27	TRBJ2-1	-	TRBD2	TGTGCCAGCAGTTTAGGACTAGCGGGAAGGGATGAGCAGTTCTTC	CASSLGLAGRDEQFF
TRBV7-7	TRBJ2-2	-	TRBD1	TGTGCTAGCAGGGGGCGATCGAACACCGGGGAGCTGTTTTTT	CASRGRSNTGELFF
TRBV12-5	TRBJ2-6	once	TRBD2	TGTGCTAGTGGGGGACTAGCGGGATTAAATGGGGCCAACGTCCTGACTTTC	CASGGLAGLNGANVLTF
TRBV28	TRBJ1-1	-	-	TGTGCCAGCAGTCTCTTATACACTGAAGCTTTCTTT	CASSLLYTEAFF
TRBV18	TRBJ1-1	-	-	TGTGCCACCATGAGGCAGCCGAACACTGAAGCTTTCTTT	CATMRQPNTEAFF
TRBV18	TRBJ1-2	-	-	TGTGCCAGCTCACCAGATGTGCGGGCGCAGATGGAGGGCTACACCTTC	CASSPDVRAQMEGYTF
TRBV11-1	TRBJ2-7	-	TRBD2	TGTGCCAGCAGCCAATGGACTAGCGGGAGCTCCTACGAGCAGTACTTC	CASSQWTSGSSYEQYF
TRBV7-7	TRBJ2-2	-	-	TGTGCTAGCAGCTTATCGTCAGGGTTAACCGGGGAGCTGTTTTTT	CASSLSSGLTGELFF
TRBV10-3	TRBJ1-5	-	TRBD1	TGTGCCATCAGGGGGACAGGGGAGGGTCAGCCCCAGCATTTT	CAIRGTGEGQPQHF
TRBV28	TRBJ1-4	-	-	TGTGCCAGCAAACGGGAAGTAACTAATGAAAAACTGTTTTTT	CASKREVTNEKLFF
TRBV5-1	TRBJ1-2	once	TRBD1	TGCGCCAGCAGCAAGGGACAGGGGGCCAACTATGGCTACACCTTC	CASSKGQGANYGYTF
TRBV18	TRBJ1-2	-	TRBD1	TGTGCCAGCATTGACAGGGGAATTGACTATGGCTACACCTTC	CASIDRGIDYGYTF
TRBV27	TRBJ1-3	once	-	TGTGCCAGCAGCCCGACAGCTATAGTCGGAAACACCATATATTTT	CASSPTAIVGNTIYF
TRBV27	TRBJ2-3	-	-	TGTGCCAGCAGACTGGGGGGGCGGGGAGATACGCAGTATTTT	CASRLGGRGDTQYF
TRBV7-9	TRBJ2-7	-	TRBD1	TGTGCCAGCAGTTCAGGGGGCAGGGGAAGAACCTACGAGCAGTACTTC	CASSSGGRGRTYEQYF
TRBV7-9	TRBJ2-1	-	TRBD2	TGTGCCAGCAGCCTCAGACTAGCGGGCCACGGTGAGCAGTTCTTC	CASSLRLAGHGEQFF
TRBV10-3	TRBJ2-7	few	TRBD1	TGTGCCACCTCGGGACAGGTGGCCTACGAGCAGTACTTC	CATSGQVAYEQYF
TRBV19	TRBJ1-2	-	-	TGTGCCAGTAGTACGCGGGCCCTAGCTAACTATGGCTACACCTTC	CASSTRALANYGYTF
TRBV27	TRBJ2-7	once	-	TGTGCCAGCAGTCCTCAGGACTCCTGGAGCTCCTACGAGCAGTACTTC	CASSPQDSWSSYEQYF
TRBV28	TRBJ2-1	once	TRBD2	TGTGCCAGTAGAACTAGCGCCAATGAGCAGTTCTTC	CASRTSANEQFF